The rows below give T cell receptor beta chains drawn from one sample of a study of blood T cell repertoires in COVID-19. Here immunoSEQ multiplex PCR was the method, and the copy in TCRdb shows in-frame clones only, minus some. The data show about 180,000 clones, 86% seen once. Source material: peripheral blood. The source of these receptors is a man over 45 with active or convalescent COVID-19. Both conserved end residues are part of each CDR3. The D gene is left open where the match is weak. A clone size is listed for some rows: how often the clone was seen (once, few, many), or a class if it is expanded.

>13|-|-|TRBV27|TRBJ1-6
CASSSNPQAPLHF
TGTGCCAGCAGTTCCAATCCTCAGGCCCCCCTCCACTTT
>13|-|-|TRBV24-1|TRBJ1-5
CATLLTGCQPQHF
TGTGCCACCTTACTGACGGGGTGCCAGCCCCAGCATTTT
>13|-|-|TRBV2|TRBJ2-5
CASSEDFRETQYF
TGTGCCAGCAGTGAGGACTTCCGCGAGACCCAGTACTTC
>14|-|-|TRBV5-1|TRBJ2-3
CASSLWTGSDTQYF
TGCGCCAGCAGCTTGTGGACTGGGTCAGATACGCAGTATTTT
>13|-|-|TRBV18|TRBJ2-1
CASSPQRQGGQFF
TGTGCCAGCTCACCACAAAGACAGGGAGGGCAGTTCTTC
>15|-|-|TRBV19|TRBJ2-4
CASGVNQPAKNIQYF
TGTGCCAGCGGGGTGAACCAACCGGCCAAAAACATTCAGTACTTC
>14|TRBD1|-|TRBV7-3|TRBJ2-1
CASSLMGQNNEQFF
TGTGCCAGCAGCCTTATGGGACAGAACAATGAGCAGTTCTTC
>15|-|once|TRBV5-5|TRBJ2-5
CASSYTIQGAETQYF
TGTGCCAGCAGCTATACCATTCAGGGCGCTGAGACCCAGTACTTC
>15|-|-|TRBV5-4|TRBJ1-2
CASSADGGMNYGYTF
TGTGCCAGCAGCGCGGACGGCGGGATGAACTATGGCTACACCTTC
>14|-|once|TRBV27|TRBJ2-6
CASSPGRGANVLTF
TGTGCCAGCTCTCCGGGTCGTGGGGCCAACGTCCTGACTTTC
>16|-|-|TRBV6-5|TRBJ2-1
CASSYSIRGPYNEQFF
TGTGCCAGCAGTTACTCGATTAGGGGCCCCTACAATGAGCAGTTCTTC
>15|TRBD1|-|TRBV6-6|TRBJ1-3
CASRDTGDSGNTIYF
TGTGCCAGCCGAGACACAGGGGATTCTGGAAACACCATATATTTT
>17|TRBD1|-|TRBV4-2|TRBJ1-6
CASSQEAGSGGISPLHF
TGTGCCAGCAGCCAAGAGGCAGGTTCAGGGGGCATTTCACCCCTCCACTTT
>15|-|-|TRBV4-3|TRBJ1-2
CASSDGIAGSWGYTF
TGCGCCAGCAGCGACGGTATAGCGGGCTCATGGGGCTACACCTTC
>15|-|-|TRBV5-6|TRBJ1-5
CASSLRRVGNQPQHF
TGTGCCAGCAGCTTGAGGCGGGTAGGCAATCAGCCCCAGCATTTT
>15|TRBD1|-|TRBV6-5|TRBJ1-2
CASTPGDRGRGGYTF
TGTGCCAGCACCCCAGGGGACAGGGGGCGCGGGGGCTACACCTTC
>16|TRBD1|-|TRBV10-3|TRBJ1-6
CAISRTGISYNSPLHF
TGTGCCATCAGCCGGACAGGGATCTCCTATAATTCACCCCTCCACTTT
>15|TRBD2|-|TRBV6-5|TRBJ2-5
CASRAGGSGGETQYF
TGTGCCAGCAGGGCTGGGGGGAGCGGGGGAGAGACCCAGTACTTC
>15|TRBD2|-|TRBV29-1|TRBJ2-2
CSVGSGRANTGELFF
TGCAGCGTTGGCAGCGGGAGAGCGAACACCGGGGAGCTGTTTTTT
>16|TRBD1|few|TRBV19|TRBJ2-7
CASSSPGTGGIYEQYF
TGTGCCAGTAGTTCACCCGGGACAGGGGGAATCTACGAGCAGTACTTC
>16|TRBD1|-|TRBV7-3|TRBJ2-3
CASSSTGQEYTDTQYF
TGTGCCAGCAGCTCCACAGGACAGGAATACACAGATACGCAGTATTTT
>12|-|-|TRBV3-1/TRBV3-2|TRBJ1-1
CASSRTNTEAFF
TGTGCCAGCAGCAGGACAAACACTGAAGCTTTCTTT
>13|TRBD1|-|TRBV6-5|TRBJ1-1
CASSYTGVAEAFF
TGTGCCAGCAGTTATACAGGGGTGGCTGAAGCTTTCTTT
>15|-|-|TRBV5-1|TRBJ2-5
CASSFAAGQSETQYF
TGCGCCAGCAGCTTCGCCGCCGGACAGTCTGAGACCCAGTACTTC
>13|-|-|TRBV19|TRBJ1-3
CASSADTGNTIYF
TGTGCCAGTAGTGCCGACACTGGAAACACCATATATTTT
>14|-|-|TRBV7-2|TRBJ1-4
CASRPGGVNEKLFF
TGTGCCAGCAGACCAGGAGGAGTTAATGAAAAACTGTTTTTT
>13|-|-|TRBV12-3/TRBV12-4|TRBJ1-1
CASSFEENTEAFF
TGTGCCAGCAGTTTTGAGGAGAACACTGAAGCTTTCTTT